This T cell receptor beta chain derives from a study of early T cells in non-severe SARS-CoV-2 infection. Turning to the study itself: RNA in bulk from unsorted whole blood was sequenced, and chains were unpaired.

Germline V gene sequence: CDR1 MNHNS, CDR2 SASEGT. J gave up 2 bases and V 7 bases, and 10 bases lay outside the gene matches. This CDR3 contains 15 residues. Individual cDNA molecules each received unique molecular identifiers attached to them. TCRdb fed the 5' RACE reads into MiXCR, producing one record per CDR3 protein. The sample lists tens of thousands of distinct CDR3 sequences, roughly 10% seen once, with 9.5% to 15% in the top ten. The study's findings and limits: Reliance on VDJdb matching favored anti-spike CD8 responses; private and CD4 specificities were missed.

Details on this clonotype: Its matching antigen is unknown.

The chain couples TRBV6-1 to TRBJ2-7, with TRBD1 identical over 8 bases. Sequences were derived from whole blood, sampled at baseline. The sequence was collected from an adult who was a healthcare worker with PCR-confirmed SARS-CoV-2 infection or an uninfected control (not recorded which). The CDR3 region is CASTEPGQATYEQYF. The DNA for the CDR3 is TGTGCCAGCACAGAACCGGGACAGGCCACCTACGAGCAGTACTTC.